Following are 32 T cell receptor beta chains from one sample sequenced in a study of PD-1 blockade in classical Hodgkin lymphoma. Time point: cycle 4 day 1 (C4D1), after more than five weeks of nivolumab. Each of the patients experienced relapse following autologous stem cell transplantation, and their brentuximab vedotin exposure differed. Sequenced by immunoSEQ multiplex PCR; TCRdb stores in-frame clones only, minus some. The sample consists of under 50,000 clones, 60% to 70% of them appearing once. The source was peripheral blood mononuclear cells (PBMCs), collected before the fourth cycle of nivolumab. The receptors come from a human donor with classical Hodgkin lymphoma.

There are a few counts of this clone. The genes are TRBV18 and TRBJ2-2; D uncertain. The V end was cut by 3 bases, the J end by 1 base, with 6 bases between. The germline CDR1 and CDR2 sequences are KGHSH and LQKENI. This CDR3 comprises 14 residues. The DNA for the CDR3 is TGTGCCAGCTCACCTTCGCTGAACACCGGGGAGCTGTTTTTT. Translating gives CASSPSLNTGELFF.

The chain uses TRBV27 and TRBJ2-2, with 11 bases aligning to TRBD1. Germline V gives CDR1 MNHEY, CDR2 SMNVEV (reference sequence). The CDR3 is 20 residues long. V lost 7 bases and J lost 6; bases outside the gene matches: 22. CDR3 residues: CASNPRPRTGGSGGSGELFF. The CDR3 DNA follows: TGTGCCAGCAATCCCCGGCCGCGGACAGGGGGCAGTGGGGGGTCCGGGGAGCTGTTTTTT.

This CDR3 reads CASREDGNTIYF. CDR3 nucleotides: TGTGCCAGCAGGGAAGACGGAAACACCATATATTTT. The V gene is TRBV25-1, the J gene TRBJ1-3; no definite D call. There are 12 residues in the CDR3. The germline V and J ends were trimmed by 6 bases and 4 bases, with 7 bases remaining between them. CDR1 MGHDK and CDR2 SYGVNS come from the germline V gene.

The chain joins TRBV1 to TRBJ1-3. TRBV1 is given as a pseudogene. CDR3 length: 16 residues. For the CDR3, the DNA is TGCACCAGCAGCCAAGATAAGGGGAGACACCGGAACACCATATATTTT. It encodes CTSSQDKGRHRNTIYF.

V usage is TRBV7-9 and J usage is TRBJ1-5; no clear D. The CDR3 consists of 15 residues. Per the germline V gene, CDR1 is SEHNR and CDR2 is FQNEAQ (reference sequence). V lost 1 base, J lost 3 bases, and 10 bases lay in between. CDR3 protein: CASSLESAANQPQHF. The CDR3 coding sequence is TGTGCCAGCAGCTTAGAGTCGGCAGCCAATCAGCCCCAGCATTTT.

In its sample, this clone was seen a few times. The rearrangement uses TRBV27 and TRBJ2-7, with D unclear. The V end was cut by 7 bases, the J end by 3 bases, with 16 bases between. Germline CDR1 MNHEY, CDR2 SMNVEV (reference sequence). The CDR3 consists of 14 residues. The CDR3 DNA sequence: TGTGCCAGCACCCGTTCGGTAGGTGGCTACGAGCAGTACTTC. Its translation is CASTRSVGGYEQYF.

The chain uses TRBV10-3 and TRBJ2-3; TRBD1 is a possible D gene (6 bases). Trimming removed 11 bases at V and 0 bases at J, with 12 bases between. CDR3 size: 13 residues. The germline V gene encodes CDR1 ENHRY and CDR2 SYGVKD. In DNA, the CDR3 is TGTGCCTCCCAGACAGGAAGCACAGATACGCAGTATTTT. Encoded protein: CASQTGSTDTQYF.

CDR3 DNA: TGTGCCAGCAGTTCAGGGGGGTCGAATGGCTACACCTTC. Translating gives CASSSGGSNGYTF. The V gene is TRBV28, the J gene TRBJ1-2; TRBD1 matches 7 bases. V shed 4 bases and J 6 bases; nucleotides not matched to a gene: 5. The CDR3 has 13 residues. Looked up from germline, CDR1 is MDHEN and CDR2 is SYDVKM.

This clone has only a few counts. J is TRBJ1-6 and V is TRBV18, with D possibly being TRBD1 (5 bases). Germline V lookup: CDR1 KGHSH, CDR2 LQKENI. The CDR3 spans 16 residues. Trimming shortened V by 5 bases and J by 2 bases, and 13 bases separated the two germline ends. CDR3 region: CASSTTRQTYNSPLHF. For the CDR3, the DNA is TGTGCCAGCTCAACAACCCGACAGACCTATAATTCACCCCTCCACTTT.

CDR3 sequence reads: CASGPGENEQYF. As DNA, the CDR3 is TGTGCCAGTGGCCCAGGGGAAAACGAGCAGTACTTC. The chain links TRBV7-9 to TRBJ2-7, with D maybe TRBD1 (6 bases). V dropped 9 bases and J dropped 5 bases, with 14 bases sitting between them. Germline-derived CDR1 and CDR2 are SEHNR and FQNEAQ (reference sequence). The CDR3 has 12 amino acids.

This clone was recorded a few times. The V and J genes are TRBV7-9 and TRBJ2-7; unclear D gene. Germline assignment: CDR1 SEHNR and CDR2 FQNEAQ (reference sequence). This CDR3 region has 11 residues. Trimming removed 5 bases from V and 6 bases from J, with 8 bases in between. CDR3 coding DNA: TGTGCCAGCAGCGTAGGCCTCGAGCAGTACTTC. This translates into CASSVGLEQYF.

V usage is TRBV28 and J usage is TRBJ2-4; 7 bases align to TRBD1. CDR1 MDHEN and CDR2 SYDVKM come from the germline V gene. This CDR3 has 14 residues. Trimming removed 8 bases from V and 7 bases from J; junction bases left unmatched: 11. CDR3 nucleotides: TGTGCCAGCGGTTCGGGGACAGTGAGGAACATTCAGTACTTC. This translates into CASGSGTVRNIQYF.

This clone has only one observation. The genes are TRBV6-6 and TRBJ2-7; 8 nucleotides match TRBD2. In germline, CDR1 is MNHNY, CDR2 SVGAGI (reference sequence). The CDR3 contains 15 residues. The ends lost 4 bases at V and 3 bases at J; junction bases unmatched: 8. The CDR3 coding sequence is TGTGCCAGCAGTTCACTAGCGGAGCCCCTCTACGAGCAGTACTTC. Protein: CASSSLAEPLYEQYF.

The V and J genes are TRBV27 and TRBJ2-7, with 8 bases fitting TRBD2. V lost 4 bases to trimming and J lost 2 bases; unmatched junction nucleotides: 10. This CDR3 region has 16 residues. Germline CDR1 is MNHEY and CDR2 is SMNVEV (reference sequence). Written as DNA, the CDR3 is TGTGCCAGCAGTTCACTCTCTAGCGGGCCTACCTACGAGCAGTACTTC. The encoded protein is CASSSLSSGPTYEQYF.

The chain has TRBV30 and TRBJ1-6, with D maybe TRBD1 (5 bases). From germline, CDR1 is GTSNPN and CDR2 SVGIG (reference sequence). V lost 0 bases to trimming and J lost 4 bases, with 7 bases between them. The CDR3 covers 14 residues. CDR3 sequence (DNA): TGTGCCTGGAGTGTAGGGGCGTATAATTCACCCCTCCACTTT. This codes for CAWSVGAYNSPLHF.

The V gene is TRBV9, the J gene TRBJ2-4, with 11 bases fitting TRBD1. The germline gives CDR1 SGDLS, CDR2 YYNGEE. V trimming: 4 bases; J trimming: 9 bases; junction bases outside the gene matches: 15. The length of the CDR3 is 17 residues. CDR3 bases: TGTGCCAGCAGCCCTCAGACGGGGACAGGGGGTTTGAGCATTCAGTACTTC. Protein sequence: CASSPQTGTGGLSIQYF.

The chain employs TRBV5-1 and TRBJ2-4; 10 bases are shared with TRBD1. The CDR3 extends over 14 amino acids. Losses at the gene ends were 4 bases for V and 11 bases for J; bases not matched to a gene: 9. Germline V CDR1 and CDR2: SGHRS, YFSETQ. The DNA for the CDR3 is TGCGCCAGCAGCCCCCGGACAGGGGGGGACGTTCAGTACTTC. As protein: CASSPRTGGDVQYF. The full variable domain, with the rest looked up from reference TRBV5-1 and TRBJ2-4, is KAGVTQTPRYLIKTRGQQVTLSCSPISGHRSVSWYQQTPGQGLQFLFEYFSETQRNKGNFPGRFSGRQFSNSRSEMNVSTLELGDSALYLCASSPRTGGDVQYFGAGTRLSVL.

The CDR3 bases are TGCAGTGGCTCGACAGGGACCGGGGTGTTTTTT. It translates to CSGSTGTGVFF. The V call is TRBV20-1, the J call TRBJ2-2; the match to TRBD1 covers 7 bases. Germline loops: CDR1 DFQATT, CDR2 SNEGSKA (reference sequence). There are 11 residues in the CDR3. The V and J ends lost 7 bases and 15 bases, in that order; junction bases with no gene match: 11.

The chain uses TRBV10-3 and TRBJ1-4, with 8 positions matching TRBD1. The junction had 3 bases not matched to a gene; V was cut back by 2 bases and J by 4 bases. The CDR3 totals 15 residues. CDR1 and CDR2 from the germline V gene are ENHRY and SYGVKD. The CDR3 DNA reads TGTGCCATCAGTGAGGGGACAGGCCTTAATGAAAAACTGTTTTTT. Protein product: CAISEGTGLNEKLFF.

This clone was detected a few times. CDR3 amino acids: CASSRDRGIGELFF. The CDR3 DNA reads TGTGCCAGCAGTAGAGACAGGGGTATCGGGGAGCTGTTTTTT. This sequence joins TRBV2 and TRBJ2-2, with TRBD1 matching 8 bases. Germline V gene data show CDR1 as SNHLY and CDR2 as FYNNEI. The trim removed 5 bases at V and 7 bases at J, leaving 6 bases unmatched. The CDR3 contains 14 residues.

The chain combines TRBV5-1 with TRBJ2-7; possibly TRBD1 or TRBD2 for D (5 bases each). The germline CDR1 and CDR2 sequences are SGHRS and YFSETQ. The V gene lost 4 bases and the J gene lost 4 bases, with 15 bases spanning the gap. The CDR3 has 14 amino acids. In DNA form, the CDR3 reads TGCGCCAGCAGCCTTACCGGGACCGCATACGAGCAGTACTTC. This translates into CASSLTGTAYEQYF.

The gene calls are TRBV11-3 and TRBJ2-7; D uncertain. Germline-derived CDR1 and CDR2 are SGHNT and YENEEA. The CDR3 has 13 amino acids. V was cut by 5 bases and J by 2 bases, with 10 bases left in between. The CDR3 bases are TGTGCCAGCAGCCAAGACGAAACCTACGAGCAGTACTTC. As protein: CASSQDETYEQYF.

The chain recombines TRBV7-3 with TRBJ2-1; D is uncertain. Per germline, CDR1 SGHTA and CDR2 FQGTGA. CDR3 length: 15 amino acids. Trimming took off 4 bases at V and 6 bases at J, with 16 bases between the two ends. CDR3: CASSSGPTRSNEQFF. In DNA, the CDR3 is TGTGCCAGCAGCTCCGGACCCACAAGATCCAATGAGCAGTTCTTC.

The J gene is TRBJ1-5, the V gene TRBV10-3; TRBD1 matches at 8 bases. This CDR3 comprises 16 residues. Germline trimming cut 1 base from V and 4 bases from J; bases unmatched to any gene: 6. Germline V gene sequence: CDR1 ENHRY, CDR2 SYGVKD. In DNA form, the CDR3 reads TGTGCCATCAGTGAGTTTGGGACAGGAGGTAATCAGCCCCAGCATTTT. Amino acids: CAISEFGTGGNQPQHF.

This clone has a handful of counts. V gene TRBV7-9 combines with J gene TRBJ1-2; D not certain. The ends were cut back, 2 bases at V and 6 bases at J, with 19 bases in the middle. The CDR3 consists of 16 residues. Germline CDR1 is SEHNR and CDR2 is FQNEAQ (reference sequence). CDR3 sequence (DNA): TGTGCCAGCAGCTTATCGCGAGCCACTGCTAGTGATGGCTACACCTTC. Translated, it gives CASSLSRATASDGYTF.

The V gene is TRBV19, the J gene TRBJ1-5; 7 bases fit TRBD1. Germline-derived CDR1 and CDR2 are LNHDA and SQIVND (reference sequence). After removal of 6 bases from V and 2 bases from J, the junction contained 10 bases not matched to a gene. This CDR3 is 16 amino acids long. CDR3 protein: CASRRQGTLGNQPQHF. CDR3 nucleotides: TGTGCCAGTAGGAGACAGGGTACCCTTGGCAATCAGCCCCAGCATTTT.

V usage is TRBV7-2 and J usage is TRBJ2-7, with 7 bases lining up with TRBD2. V lost 5 bases to trimming and J lost 3 bases; unmatched junction nucleotides: 10. Looked up from germline, CDR1 is SGHTA and CDR2 is FQGNSA. This CDR3 is built from 15 residues. CDR3 in amino acids: CASSPVAGVVYEQYF. The DNA of the CDR3 is TGTGCCAGCAGCCCCGTGGCGGGGGTGGTCTACGAGCAGTACTTC.

This CDR3 reads CASMMGGRDLGYNEQFF. CDR3 bases: TGTGCCAGCATGATGGGAGGAAGGGACTTAGGATACAATGAGCAGTTCTTC. This chain connects TRBV27 to TRBJ2-1; possible D gene TRBD2, 6 bases. Germline CDR1 reads MNHEY; CDR2 reads SMNVEV (reference sequence). The V gene lost 7 bases and the J gene lost 4 bases, with 23 bases spanning the gap. The CDR3 covers 17 residues.

This clone was recorded once. The chain joins TRBV5-4 to TRBJ1-3, with 8 positions matching TRBD1. Germline V lookup: CDR1 SGHNT, CDR2 YYREEE (reference sequence). This CDR3 region has 16 residues. V trimming: 5 bases; J trimming: 7 bases; junction bases outside the gene matches: 14. The CDR3 DNA sequence: TGTGCCAGCAGTCGTGGAGGACAGGGAGGTTTGAACACCATATATTTT. Its translation is CASSRGGQGGLNTIYF.

The CDR3 sequence is CASRPWVKMDIHTEAFF. CDR3 DNA sequence: TGTGCCAGCAGGCCTTGGGTTAAAATGGACATCCATACTGAAGCTTTCTTT. V and J are TRBV11-2 and TRBJ1-1, with D perhaps TRBD1 (5 bases). This CDR3 spans 17 amino acids. Germline values: CDR1 SGHAT, CDR2 FQNNGV. Trimming took 6 bases from V and 5 from J, leaving 25 bases between them.

This clone was observed a single time. V is TRBV9 and J is TRBJ2-7, with 10 bases identical to TRBD1. The CDR3 has 15 residues. The ends lost 2 bases at V and 2 bases at J; junction bases unmatched: 4. From germline, CDR1 is SGDLS and CDR2 YYNGEE. The CDR3 DNA follows: TGTGCCAGCAGCGTCCTGACAGGGGGCCCCTACGAGCAGTACTTC. Translated: CASSVLTGGPYEQYF.

This clone appeared a few times. This chain connects TRBV6-6 to TRBJ1-2, with unresolved D. V lost 3 bases and J 5 bases, leaving 13 bases between the germline ends. The CDR3 has 14 amino acids. Germline V gene lookup returns CDR1 MNHNY and CDR2 SVGAGI (reference sequence). CDR3 DNA: TGTGCCAGCAGTTATAGGTCCGAAGGATATGGCTACACCTTC. It yields the protein CASSYRSEGYGYTF.